This note documents a single TCR beta chain sequence. Antigen: not known. Compared with germline, one end of the junction differs, possibly owing to a read error. This sample is part of a study of early stage breast cancer tumors. The overall study: Of fewer than 20 invasive breast tumors, about 12 were hormone receptor-positive, HER2-negative. Broader study findings: Most shared enriched TCRB sequences were commonly generated ones. In most of the 16 patients, blood comparison separated tumor from normal breast. Compared with adjacent normal breast tissue, tumors showed roughly 2.4-fold greater T cell density and higher clonality.

Per the germline V gene, CDR1 is SNHLY and CDR2 is FYNNEI. This CDR3 region has 13 residues. The table came from immunoSEQ multiplex PCR; TCRdb's copy has only in-frame clones and leaves some out. The sample records 45,000 to 50,000 clones, approximately 83% being singletons. The chain employs TRBV2 and TRBJ2-7; D is ambiguous. This clonotype was sampled from a person aged 45 to 59 with breast cancer. The specimen was blood. The CDR3 region is CASREVGHYEQYF. The CDR3 DNA reads as TGTGCCAGCAGGGAAGTCGGTCACTACGAGCAGTACTTC.